Shown below are 23 T cell receptor beta chains from a single sample sequenced in a study of cytomegalovirus exposure and HLA in healthy donors (dated by TCRdb to about 2017). Library prep was done by the immunoSEQ multiplex PCR assay. For the multiplex PCR, a mixture combining 60 forward primers for TCR Vbeta segments and 13 reverse primers for TCR Jbeta segments was used. The clones in this table, taken by TCRdb from immuneACCESS, are in-frame only. Not every clone is retained; where verified, under half of the shortfall comes from an unresolved V gene, and the cause of the rest is unknown. A total of tens of thousands of clones appear in this sample, approximately 92% of them only once. Jointly, the top ten make up 9.5% to 13% of the sample. Material: PBMCs. The source is a woman aged 30 to 39 in good health and CMV-seropositive.

This clone was recorded once. CDR3 region: CASSSPGGTDTQYF. In nucleotides, the CDR3 is TGTGCCAGCTCATCCCCCGGGGGAACAGATACGCAGTATTTT. The chain combines TRBV18 with TRBJ2-3, with D maybe TRBD2 (6 bases). CDR1 and CDR2 from the germline V gene are KGHSH and LQKENI. V lost 5 bases to trimming and J lost 3 bases, with 12 bases between them. The CDR3 contains 14 residues. The variable domain in full, with the rest retrieved from reference TRBV18 and TRBJ2-3, is NAGVMQNPRHLVRRRGQEARLRCSPMKGHSHVYWYRQLPEEGLKFMVYLQKENIIDESGMPKERFSAEFPKEGPSILRIQQVVRGDSAAYFCASSSPGGTDTQYFGPGTRLTVL.

This sequence joins TRBV2 and TRBJ1-1, with D tentatively TRBD1 (6 bases). V lost 9 bases and J 8 bases, leaving 13 bases between the germline ends. The germline V gene encodes CDR1 SNHLY and CDR2 FYNNEI. This CDR3 contains 11 residues. The CDR3 region is CARSTGIEAFF. Written as DNA, the CDR3 is TGTGCCAGGAGTACAGGGATAGAAGCTTTCTTT.

V gene TRBV15 combines with J gene TRBJ2-7; no clear D. The V gene's germline CDR1 is LNHNV and CDR2 YYDKDF (reference sequence). V was pared by 3 bases and J by 5 bases, with 11 bases between. The CDR3 length is 13 residues. The CDR3 loop is CATSSSGRNEQYF. The CDR3 DNA reads TGTGCCACCAGCAGCTCAGGTAGGAACGAGCAGTACTTC.

The chain links TRBV7-3 to TRBJ2-3, with TRBD2 matching 12 bases. V lost 4 bases to trimming and J lost 6 bases; unmatched junction nucleotides: 5. CDR3 length: 15 residues. The germline gives CDR1 SGHTA, CDR2 FQGTGA. In DNA, the CDR3 is TGTGCCAGCAGCTACCTAGCGGGAGGGCCCGATACGCAGTATTTT. This gives the protein CASSYLAGGPDTQYF.

This clone was detected only a few times. The chain joins TRBV11-2 to TRBJ2-1, with 13 nucleotides matching TRBD2. The germline V gene has CDR1 SGHAT and CDR2 FQNNGV. V lost 0 bases and J lost 0; bases outside the gene matches: 5. The CDR3 totals 19 residues. CDR3: CASSLDSWTSGSSYNEQFF. The CDR3 nucleotides read TGTGCCAGCAGCTTAGATAGTTGGACTAGCGGGAGCTCCTACAATGAGCAGTTCTTC.

On this clone: The junction departs from germline at one end; a sequencing error may be responsible. This chain joins TRBV6-1 and TRBJ2-1; D may be TRBD2 (5 bases). Germline CDR1 reads MNHNS; CDR2 reads SASEGT. CDR3 length: 10 residues. CDR3 loop: CASSEERRIF. CDR3 coding DNA: TGTGCCAGCAGTGAAGAACGGAGGATCTTC.

The J gene is TRBJ2-6, the V gene TRBV27; D is ambiguous. Trimming stripped 3 bases from V and 7 bases from J, with 10 bases between. CDR1 MNHEY and CDR2 SMNVEV come from the germline V gene (reference sequence). The CDR3 loop spans 14 amino acids. CDR3 sequence: CASSFSFSANVLTF. CDR3 in DNA: TGTGCCAGCAGTTTCTCCTTTAGCGCCAACGTCCTGACTTTC.

J is TRBJ1-4 and V is TRBV5-6; D unclear. CDR3 size: 15 residues. The germline V gene encodes CDR1 SGHDT and CDR2 YYEEEE. V was shortened by 0 bases and J by 0 bases, with 6 bases between the two germline ends. In nucleotides, the CDR3 is TGTGCCAGCAGCTTGGTAGAGTCAACTAATGAAAAACTGTTTTTT. Translation: CASSLVESTNEKLFF.

The gene calls are TRBV19 and TRBJ1-2; 10 positions agree with TRBD1. V was clipped by 7 bases and J by 2 bases; unmatched bases: 7. The germline gives CDR1 LNHDA, CDR2 SQIVND (reference sequence). This CDR3 contains 15 residues. CDR3 residues: CASTARTGGNYGYTF. The CDR3 DNA is TGTGCCAGTACGGCTAGGACAGGGGGGAACTATGGCTACACCTTC.

V usage is TRBV11-2 and J usage is TRBJ2-1, with 9 positions matching TRBD1. V was clipped by 6 bases and J by 4 bases; unmatched bases: 4. Germline V gene lookup returns CDR1 SGHAT and CDR2 FQNNGV. There are 14 residues in the CDR3. CDR3 protein: CASSSDRGYNEQFF. CDR3 nucleotide sequence: TGTGCCAGCAGTTCCGACAGGGGGTACAATGAGCAGTTCTTC.

The gene calls are TRBV28 and TRBJ2-2; TRBD2 aligns across 13 bases. The trim removed 5 bases at V and 6 bases at J, leaving 6 bases unmatched. In germline, CDR1 is MDHEN, CDR2 SYDVKM. The CDR3 has 16 amino acids. The CDR3 coding sequence is TGTGCCAGCAGTACCCGACTAGCGGGAGGTCCCGGGGAGCTGTTTTTT. Amino acid sequence: CASSTRLAGGPGELFF.

This sequence joins TRBV4-2 and TRBJ2-5; the D gene is possibly TRBD2 (6 bases). Germline V CDR1 and CDR2: LGHNA, YNFKEQ. Trimming removed 0 bases at V and 0 bases at J, with 14 bases between. The CDR3 totals 17 residues. The DNA for the CDR3 is TGTGCCAGCAGCCAAGATCGCCGGGGGTACAACCAAGAGACCCAGTACTTC. Residues: CASSQDRRGYNQETQYF.

The chain couples TRBV27 to TRBJ1-5, with 7 bases that match TRBD1. J was trimmed by 6 bases and V by 5 bases; bases with no gene match: 10. This CDR3 is built from 15 residues. Germline lookup yields CDR1 MNHEY and CDR2 SMNVEV (reference sequence). CDR3 nucleotides: TGTGCCAGCAGTCAAGGACAGGTCCGAGGTCAGCCCCAGCATTTT. Its protein product is CASSQGQVRGQPQHF.

The chain joins TRBV5-6 to TRBJ2-3, with 7 nucleotides matching TRBD1. There are 11 residues in the CDR3. V lost 4 bases to trimming and J lost 8 bases; unmatched junction nucleotides: 1. Germline assignment: CDR1 SGHDT and CDR2 YYEEEE. The CDR3 DNA is TGTGCCAGCAGCCGACAGGGTACGCAGTATTTT. As protein: CASSRQGTQYF.

The V call is TRBV18, the J call TRBJ2-5, with 7 bases that match TRBD1. The CDR3 is made up of 17 amino acids. Germline lookup yields CDR1 KGHSH and CDR2 LQKENI. J was trimmed by 5 bases and V by 4 bases; bases with no gene match: 16. The CDR3 bases are TGTGCCAGCTCACTACTTAAAATGGGACAGTCGGGTGAGACCCAGTACTTC. Translating it yields CASSLLKMGQSGETQYF.

The genes are TRBV19 and TRBJ1-2; D remains ambiguous. This CDR3 is 14 amino acids long. From germline, CDR1 is LNHDA and CDR2 SQIVND (reference sequence). Trimming removed 6 bases at V and 0 bases at J, with 11 bases between. The CDR3 sequence is CASSWGVANYGYTF. CDR3 DNA sequence: TGTGCCAGTAGCTGGGGAGTAGCTAACTATGGCTACACCTTC. Complete variable domain (other parts from reference TRBV19 and TRBJ1-2): DGGITQSPKYLFRKEGQNVTLSCEQNLNHDAMYWYRQDPGQGLRLIYYSQIVNDFQKGDIAEGYSVSREKKESFPLTVTSAQKNPTAFYLCASSWGVANYGYTFGSGTRLTVV.

The rearrangement uses TRBV9 and TRBJ2-1; no firm D call. CDR3 size: 15 residues. Trimming removed 0 bases from V and 4 bases from J, with 11 bases in between. Germline CDR1 is SGDLS and CDR2 is YYNGEE. The CDR3 region is CASSVGGGKYNEQFF. Written as DNA, the CDR3 is TGTGCCAGCAGCGTAGGCGGCGGCAAGTACAATGAGCAGTTCTTC.

In its sample, this clone was seen once. The rearrangement links TRBV5-1 to TRBJ2-5; 9 bases fit TRBD1. Germline V gene data show CDR1 as SGHRS and CDR2 as YFSETQ. CDR3 length: 15 residues. V shed 2 bases and J 5 bases; nucleotides not matched to a gene: 7. The CDR3: CASSFPGQGGETQYF. In nucleotides, the CDR3 is TGCGCCAGCAGCTTCCCGGGACAGGGAGGGGAGACCCAGTACTTC.

This chain joins TRBV5-1 and TRBJ2-1, with D possibly TRBD2 on 5 matching bases. V lost 2 bases, J lost 0 bases, and 9 bases lay in between. This CDR3 has 15 amino acids. Germline CDR1 is SGHRS and CDR2 is YFSETQ. DNA of the CDR3: TGCGCCAGCAGCTTCGGTGGGAGCTCCTACAATGAGCAGTTCTTC. Residues: CASSFGGSSYNEQFF.

The chain uses TRBV30 and TRBJ1-2, with 8 bases matching TRBD1. CDR3 length: 12 residues. The V gene's germline CDR1 is GTSNPN and CDR2 SVGIG (reference sequence). V lost 5 bases to trimming and J lost 11 bases; unmatched junction nucleotides: 10. CDR3 nucleotide sequence: TGTGCCTGGGGGCAGGGGGCGTTTAGGTACACCTTC. Its protein product is CAWGQGAFRYTF.

A word on this clone: The same CDR3 also results from other DNA sequences found in this sample. The V and J genes are TRBV5-4 and TRBJ2-5; the D gene is possibly TRBD2 (6 bases). There are 13 residues in the CDR3. Trimming removed 4 bases from V and 1 base from J, with 8 bases in between. In germline, CDR1 is SGHNT, CDR2 YYREEE (reference sequence). CDR3 region: CASSLALQETQYF. The DNA of the CDR3 is TGTGCCAGCAGCCTAGCGCTCCAAGAGACCCAGTACTTC.

The chain joins TRBV28 to TRBJ1-1; weak D call: TRBD1 (5 bases). CDR3 length: 14 residues. Germline V gene lookup returns CDR1 MDHEN and CDR2 SYDVKM. V lost 5 bases to trimming and J lost 2 bases, with 12 bases between them. CDR3 sequence: CASSLRGINTEAFF. The CDR3 DNA reads as TGTGCCAGCAGTCTTCGGGGGATTAACACTGAAGCTTTCTTT.

The chain carries TRBV4-1 and TRBJ1-2; no clear D. V was trimmed by 3 bases and J by 2 bases, leaving 31 bases between them. Germline CDR1 is MGHRA and CDR2 is YSYEKL. This CDR3 contains 21 residues. Here the CDR3 reads CASSQDWWGERNSAWNYGYTF. CDR3 in DNA: TGCGCCAGCAGCCAGGATTGGTGGGGAGAAAGAAATTCGGCGTGGAACTATGGCTACACCTTC.